The 19 T cell receptor beta chains listed next were all sequenced from one sample in a study of blood T cells in healthy people across ages. Sample-barcoded 5' priming and a J-beta primer mix drove a second PCR of 7 to 11 cycles. TCRdb passed the 5' RACE reads through MiXCR, listing each CDR3 protein once. The table lists 850,000 to 1,000,000 distinct CDR3 sequences, just over 50% of them singletons, with about a fifth in the top ten. The sample consisted of blood. These receptors all come from a woman aged 55-70 years in good health.

This rearrangement joins TRBV10-1 to TRBJ2-7, with TRBD1 matching 12 bases. This CDR3 is built from 12 residues. With V trimmed by 8 bases and J by 6 bases, 2 bases remained unmatched. Germline V lookup: CDR1 WNHNN, CDR2 SYGVQD (reference sequence). The CDR3 sequence: CASGTGGFEQYF. In DNA form, the CDR3 reads TGCGCCAGCGGGACAGGGGGCTTCGAGCAGTACTTC.

J is TRBJ2-1 and V is TRBV6-1; 15 bases line up with TRBD2. The CDR3 has 17 residues. CDR1 is MNHNS and CDR2 is SASEGT in the germline V gene. Losses at the gene ends were 6 bases for V and 6 bases for J; bases not matched to a gene: 9. The CDR3 loop reads CASRPGLAGGIANEQFF. As DNA, the CDR3 is TGTGCCAGCAGACCGGGACTAGCGGGAGGAATAGCCAATGAGCAGTTCTTC.

The gene calls are TRBV6-6 and TRBJ2-1; D remains unclear. V was shortened by 6 bases and J by 9 bases, with 9 bases between the two germline ends. The CDR3 consists of 11 residues. Germline values: CDR1 MNHNY, CDR2 SVGAGI (reference sequence). The DNA of the CDR3 is TGTGCCAGCAGAGAGCTGGTTGAGCAGTTCTTC. Its protein is CASRELVEQFF.

This chain uses TRBV5-5 with TRBJ2-5; D possibly corresponds to TRBD2 (6 bases). The CDR3 is made up of 17 amino acids. Germline lookup yields CDR1 SGHKS and CDR2 YYEKEE (reference sequence). V was cut by 4 bases and J by 2 bases, with 21 bases left in between. This CDR3 is CASSGGFWGSGQETQYF. The CDR3 DNA reads TGTGCCAGCAGCGGGGGGTTCTGGGGGTCTGGACAAGAGACCCAGTACTTC.

The V and J genes are TRBV29-1 and TRBJ2-7; 10 bases are shared with TRBD1. The CDR3 totals 14 residues. V shed 5 bases and J 4 bases; nucleotides not matched to a gene: 8. CDR1 is SQVTM, CDR2 ANQGSEA, per germline. DNA for the CDR3: TGCAGCGTTCGACCGGGACAGGGGATATACGAGCAGTACTTC. It yields the protein CSVRPGQGIYEQYF.

The V gene is TRBV14, the J gene TRBJ2-5; D might be TRBD2 (5 bases). V shed 0 bases and J shed 5 bases, with 10 bases lying between them. Germline V gene lookup returns CDR1 SGHDN and CDR2 FVKESK. The CDR3 has 14 amino acids. This CDR3 reads CASSQDRGFETQYF. The CDR3 bases are TGTGCCAGCAGCCAAGATCGCGGGTTTGAGACCCAGTACTTC.

V gene TRBV15 combines with J gene TRBJ2-5, with a possible D match to TRBD2 (5 bases). V lost 3 bases and J 2 bases, leaving 10 bases between the germline ends. CDR1 is LNHNV and CDR2 is YYDKDF in the germline V gene (reference sequence). This CDR3 has 14 amino acids. In DNA, the CDR3 is TGTGCCACCAGCAGCCTAGGCGGGCAAGAGACCCAGTACTTC. Encoded protein: CATSSLGGQETQYF.

This clonotype was observed many times. This chain uses TRBV7-2 with TRBJ2-3; 8 bases match TRBD2. V dropped 6 bases and J dropped 3; count of bases not matched to a gene: 11. The germline gives CDR1 SGHTA, CDR2 FQGNSA. The CDR3 sequence is 16 residues long. For the CDR3, the DNA is TGTGCCAGCAGTAGGCCTCCGGGAGGGCCTACAGATACGCAGTATTTT. It is translated as CASSRPPGGPTDTQYF. Drawing the rest from reference TRBV7-2 and TRBJ2-3, the complete variable domain is GAGVSQSPSNKVTEKGKDVELRCDPISGHTALYWYRQSLGQGLEFLIYFQGNSAPDKSGLPSDRFSAERTGGSVSTLTIQRTQQEDSAVYLCASSRPPGGPTDTQYFGPGTRLTVL.

The V and J genes are TRBV6-6 and TRBJ2-4, with unresolved D. The J call may not be correct, given that the DNA end is closer to TRBJ2-7. Per germline, CDR1 MNHNY and CDR2 SVGAGI (reference sequence). The CDR3 is 13 amino acids. Written as DNA, the CDR3 is TGTGCCAGCAGTTACGTCAGGATGTACGAGCAGTACTTC. It encodes CASSYVRMYEQYF.

The chain uses TRBV5-1 and TRBJ2-1, with D unresolved. The CDR3 has 12 residues. V shed 4 bases and J shed 8 bases, with 10 bases lying between them. Per germline, CDR1 SGHRS and CDR2 YFSETQ. Here the CDR3 reads CASSTELDEQFF. The CDR3 nucleotides are TGCGCCAGCAGCACCGAGTTGGATGAGCAGTTCTTC.

This clonotype was picked up a small number of times. The DNA of the CDR3 is TGCAGTGCTAGAGATGCCGGCGGGACAGGCTACGAGCAGTACTTC. Its protein product is CSARDAGGTGYEQYF. The gene calls are TRBV20-1 and TRBJ2-7, with 8 bases fitting TRBD1. This CDR3 comprises 15 residues. The V gene end was trimmed by 0 bases and the J gene end by 3 bases; junction bases not matched to a gene: 7. Per germline, CDR1 DFQATT and CDR2 SNEGSKA (reference sequence).

The rearrangement links TRBV29-1 to TRBJ2-1; tentative D call: TRBD2 (6 bases). V gave up 2 bases and J gave up 6 bases, with 11 bases separating them. The CDR3 is 13 amino acids. Per germline, CDR1 SQVTM and CDR2 ANQGSEA. This CDR3 reads CSVEQGGGNEQFF. The CDR3 DNA sequence: TGCAGCGTTGAACAGGGAGGTGGCAATGAGCAGTTCTTC.

J is TRBJ2-1 and V is TRBV27; D remains unclear. The end of the DNA is better explained by TRBJ2-7, so the J call may be wrong. This CDR3 is 16 amino acids long. Germline-derived CDR1 and CDR2 are MNHEY and SMNVEV (reference sequence). CDR3 sequence reads: CASTTDQRRPYNEQYF. CDR3 bases: TGTGCCAGCACAACCGATCAGAGACGGCCGTACAATGAGCAGTACTTC.

This chain joins TRBV4-2 and TRBJ2-7, with D possibly TRBD2 on 5 matching bases. The end of the DNA is better explained by TRBJ2-1, so the J call may be wrong. Germline loops: CDR1 LGHNA, CDR2 YNFKEQ. This CDR3 contains 14 residues. In nucleotides, the CDR3 is TGTGCCAGCAGCCCGGGGTCCGAAGAGGATGAGCAGTTCTTC. It codes for CASSPGSEEDEQFF.

This clonotype has more than one count but fewer than ten. V and J are TRBV7-9 and TRBJ2-1, with a weak D call TRBD1 (6 bases). The germline gives CDR1 SEHNR, CDR2 FQNEAQ (reference sequence). Trimming left V 2 bases short and J 4 bases short, with 9 bases between. The CDR3 consists of 14 residues. The CDR3 DNA sequence: TGTGCCAGCAGCTTATTAGGACAGTACAATGAGCAGTTCTTC. Its translation: CASSLLGQYNEQFF.

The V gene is TRBV2, the J gene TRBJ2-1; 10 positions agree with TRBD1. Germline trimming cut 2 bases from V and 9 bases from J; bases unmatched to any gene: 10. Germline V gene data show CDR1 as SNHLY and CDR2 as FYNNEI. The CDR3 runs 16 residues. The CDR3 DNA reads TGTGCCAGCAGTGAACGGGGGGGGACAGGGGATCTTGAGCAGTTCTTC. It translates to CASSERGGTGDLEQFF.

V and J are TRBV29-1 and TRBJ2-2; 11 nucleotides match TRBD1. The V gene end was trimmed by 8 bases and the J gene end by 7 bases; junction bases not matched to a gene: 9. Germline V gene sequence: CDR1 SQVTM, CDR2 ANQGSEA. This CDR3 has 14 amino acids. The CDR3 coding sequence is TGCAGCACCCGGACAGGGGGCTTTAACGGGGAGCTGTTTTTT. Its translation is CSTRTGGFNGELFF.

V is TRBV4-3 and J is TRBJ2-1; perhaps TRBD1 as D (5 bases). The CDR3 is 13 amino acids. From germline, CDR1 is LGHNA and CDR2 YSLEER. Between the trimmed V and J ends, which lost 0 bases and 8 bases, there was a span of 8 bases. The CDR3 nucleotides read TGCGCCAGCAGCCAAGAGGCCAGGGATGAGCAGTTCTTC. Translation gives CASSQEARDEQFF.

This rearrangement joins TRBV28 to TRBJ2-3; D possibly corresponds to TRBD1 (6 bases). The CDR3 runs 16 residues. The ends were cut back, 8 bases at V and 2 bases at J, with 20 bases in the middle. The germline V gene has CDR1 MDHEN and CDR2 SYDVKM. As DNA, the CDR3 is TGTGCCAGCCGATCTAGGGGGAGTACGTACACAGATACGCAGTATTTT. Amino acids: CASRSRGSTYTDTQYF.